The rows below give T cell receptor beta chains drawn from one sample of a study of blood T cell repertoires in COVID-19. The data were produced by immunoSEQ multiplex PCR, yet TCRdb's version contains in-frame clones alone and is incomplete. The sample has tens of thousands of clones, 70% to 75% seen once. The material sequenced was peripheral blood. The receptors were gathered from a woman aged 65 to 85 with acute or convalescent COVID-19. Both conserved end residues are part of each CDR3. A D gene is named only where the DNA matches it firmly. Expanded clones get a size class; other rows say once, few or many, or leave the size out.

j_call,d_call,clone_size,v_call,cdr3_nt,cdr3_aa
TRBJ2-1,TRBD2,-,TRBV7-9,TGTGCCAGCAGCTTATCAGCGGGGGGCCGGAATGAGCAGTTCTTC,CASSLSAGGRNEQFF
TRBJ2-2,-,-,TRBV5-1,TGCGCCAGCAGCTACCACCTGGGGGGCGCAGGGGGAGCAGGAGGGGAGCTGTTTTTT,CASSYHLGGAGGAGGELFF
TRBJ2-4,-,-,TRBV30,TGTGCCTGGAGTGTAGGGGGTAGTAGAAACATTCAGTACTTC,CAWSVGGSRNIQYF
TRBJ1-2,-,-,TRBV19,TGTGCCAGTGCCGGTGGAGGCAAAAGGATTAACTATGGCTACACCTTC,CASAGGGKRINYGYTF
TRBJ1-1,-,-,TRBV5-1,TGCGCCAGCAGCTTGGATGGGGGGGCGGCTTTCTTT,CASSLDGGAAFF
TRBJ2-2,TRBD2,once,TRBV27,TGTGCCAGCAGCCCTACTAGCGGGGGACCCAACACCGGGGAGCTGTTTTTT,CASSPTSGGPNTGELFF
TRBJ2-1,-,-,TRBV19,TGTGCCAGCGTTGCCAGGGCTAGCTCCTACAATGAGCAGTTCTTC,CASVARASSYNEQFF
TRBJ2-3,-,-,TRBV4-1,TGCGCCAGCAGCCAAGCCCCCAGGACAACCACAGATACGCAGTATTTT,CASSQAPRTTTDTQYF
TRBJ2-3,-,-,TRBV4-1,TGCGCCAGCAGCCCCCTACCCCACACAGATACGCAGTATTTT,CASSPLPHTDTQYF
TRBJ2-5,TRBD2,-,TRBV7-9,TGTGCCAGCAGCCCCCGAACTAGCGACAGCACCCAGTACTTC,CASSPRTSDSTQYF
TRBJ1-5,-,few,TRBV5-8,TGTGCCAGCCCCTCGGGGCGGGGGAAGCCCCAGCATTTT,CASPSGRGKPQHF
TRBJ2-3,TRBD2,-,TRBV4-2,TGTGCCAGCAGCCAAGTACTAGCGGGGTCGACAGATACGCAGTATTTT,CASSQVLAGSTDTQYF
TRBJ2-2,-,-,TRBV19,TGTGCCAGTTCACAGGGCATCAACTTCGGGGAGCTGTTTTTT,CASSQGINFGELFF
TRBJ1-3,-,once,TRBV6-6,TGTGCCAGCAGCCACCTGGGGGGTAGCTCTGGAAATACCATATATTTT,CASSHLGGSSGNTIYF
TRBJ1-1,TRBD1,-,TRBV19,TGTGCCAGTAGTCTGGGGACAGGGGGGGGTAGTACTGAAGCTTTCTTT,CASSLGTGGGSTEAFF
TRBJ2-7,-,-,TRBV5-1,TGCGCCAGCAGGGTTGACTTCTACGAGCAGTACTTC,CASRVDFYEQYF
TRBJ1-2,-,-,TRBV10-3,TGTGCCATCAGTGCTATGAACTATGGCTACACCTTC,CAISAMNYGYTF
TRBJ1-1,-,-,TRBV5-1,TGCGCCAGCAGCGCGGACAGCAACACTGAAGCTTTCTTT,CASSADSNTEAFF
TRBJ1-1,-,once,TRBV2,TGTGCCAGCAGTGAGAGGCGGGGGAACACTGAAGCTTTCTTT,CASSERRGNTEAFF
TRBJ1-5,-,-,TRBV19,TGTGCCAGTAGTCTTTTGTGGGGAGTACAGCCCCAGCATTTT,CASSLLWGVQPQHF
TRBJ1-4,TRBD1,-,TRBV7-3,TGTGCCAGCAGCTTGGACAGGGTCAATGAAAAACTGTTTTTT,CASSLDRVNEKLFF
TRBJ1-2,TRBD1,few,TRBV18,TGTGCCAGCTCACCACCTCCGGGACAGGGGGTCTATGGCTACACCTTC,CASSPPPGQGVYGYTF
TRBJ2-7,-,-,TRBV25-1,TGTGCCAGTGCCCCCTCGGGGACCTACGAGCAGTACTTC,CASAPSGTYEQYF
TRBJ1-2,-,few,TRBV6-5,TGTGCCAGCAGACGTGCGGGGGACAACTATGGCTACACCTTC,CASRRAGDNYGYTF
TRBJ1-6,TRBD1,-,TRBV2,TGTGCCAGCATTACAGGGGGTAGTTCCTATAATTCACCCCTCCACTTT,CASITGGSSYNSPLHF
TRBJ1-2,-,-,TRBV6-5,TGTGCCAGCAGTCTCGACACCTATGGCTACACCTTC,CASSLDTYGYTF
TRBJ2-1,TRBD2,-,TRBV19,TGTGCCAGTAGTATAATTGGGGAGCGGGGGGGCTCCTACAATGAGCAGTTCTTC,CASSIIGERGGSYNEQFF
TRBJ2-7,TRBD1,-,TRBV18,TGTGCCAGCTCACCGCGGACAGGGGGCCACGAGCAGTACTTC,CASSPRTGGHEQYF
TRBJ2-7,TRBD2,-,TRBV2,TGTGCCAGCAGCACTAGCGTCGTGAACGAGCAGTACTTC,CASSTSVVNEQYF
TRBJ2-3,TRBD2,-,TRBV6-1,TGTGCCAGCAGTGAAGGGGGTAGCGGGGGAGATACGCAGTATTTT,CASSEGGSGGDTQYF
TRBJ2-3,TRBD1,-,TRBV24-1,TGTGCCACCAGTGATCGACAGGGGTCCGCAGATACGCAGTATTTT,CATSDRQGSADTQYF
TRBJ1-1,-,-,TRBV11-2,TGTGCCAGCAGCTTAGTAGGGGGAAACACTGAAGCTTTCTTT,CASSLVGGNTEAFF
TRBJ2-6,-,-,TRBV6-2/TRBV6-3,TGTGCCAGCAGTCTCCGGGACACCACATCTGGGGCCAACGTCCTGACTTTC,CASSLRDTTSGANVLTF
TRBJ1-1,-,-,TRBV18,TGTGCCAGCTCACCAGGTCGCGAAGGGGTAGCCACTGAAGCTTTCTTT,CASSPGREGVATEAFF
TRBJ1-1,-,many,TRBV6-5,TGTGCCAGCAGCCCCGGGGGGTACGGTGAAGCTTTCTTT,CASSPGGYGEAFF
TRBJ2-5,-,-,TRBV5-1,TGCGCCAGCAGCTTCTCCCCACAGGGGGGGAAAGAGACCCAGTACTTC,CASSFSPQGGKETQYF
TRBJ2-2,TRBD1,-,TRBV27,TGTGCCAGCAGCCTCCACAGGGGGCAAACCGGGGAGCTGTTTTTT,CASSLHRGQTGELFF
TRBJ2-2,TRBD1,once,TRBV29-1,TGCAGCGTTGAAACCGGACAGGTTAGGGGTACCGGGGAGCTGTTTTTT,CSVETGQVRGTGELFF
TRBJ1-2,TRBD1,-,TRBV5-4,TGTGCCAGCAGCTTGGAATTTAAGGGACAGGGCCTCGACTACACCTTC,CASSLEFKGQGLDYTF
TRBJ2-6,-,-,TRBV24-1,TGTGCCACCAGTGATTCCGGGACTGGGGCCAACGTCCTGACTTTC,CATSDSGTGANVLTF
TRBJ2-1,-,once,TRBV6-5,TGTGCCAGCAGTTACTCCCTTTTGGGGCCCAATGAGCAGTTCTTC,CASSYSLLGPNEQFF
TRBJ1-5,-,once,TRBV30,TGTGCCTGGAGTGTGCGGGGCCAGGGAAATCAGCCCCAGCATTTT,CAWSVRGQGNQPQHF
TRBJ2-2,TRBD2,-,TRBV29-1,TGCAGCGCACGGAGCGCTAGCGGGGGGAATTCCGGGGAGCTGTTTTTT,CSARSASGGNSGELFF
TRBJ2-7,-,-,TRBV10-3,TGTGCCATCAGTGATAAGGGGACTGGCTACGAGCAGTACTTC,CAISDKGTGYEQYF
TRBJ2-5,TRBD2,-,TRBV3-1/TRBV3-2,TGTGCCAGCAGCTTCCGGACTAGCGGAGAGACCCAGTACTTC,CASSFRTSGETQYF
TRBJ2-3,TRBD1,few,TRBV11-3,TGTGCCAGCAGCTTAGATCGGACAGGGGGCGCAGATACGCAGTATTTT,CASSLDRTGGADTQYF
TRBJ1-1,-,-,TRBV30,TGTGCCTGGAGTGTCCCCGCTCTGGGACACTTTGAAGCTTTCTTT,CAWSVPALGHFEAFF
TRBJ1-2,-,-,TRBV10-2,TGCGCCAGCAGTGAGGGGCACCCTAGCTACACCTTC,CASSEGHPSYTF
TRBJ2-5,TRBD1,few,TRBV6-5,TGTGCCAGCATATCAGGGGGCCGGGGGCAAGAGACCCAGTACTTC,CASISGGRGQETQYF
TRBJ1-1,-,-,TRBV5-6,TGTGCCAGCAGCGAGAATACCCTCTCGGCTGAAGCTTTCTTT,CASSENTLSAEAFF
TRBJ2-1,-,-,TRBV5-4,TGTGCCAGCAGCCGCCGGGAAACCGGCGAGCAGTTCTTC,CASSRRETGEQFF